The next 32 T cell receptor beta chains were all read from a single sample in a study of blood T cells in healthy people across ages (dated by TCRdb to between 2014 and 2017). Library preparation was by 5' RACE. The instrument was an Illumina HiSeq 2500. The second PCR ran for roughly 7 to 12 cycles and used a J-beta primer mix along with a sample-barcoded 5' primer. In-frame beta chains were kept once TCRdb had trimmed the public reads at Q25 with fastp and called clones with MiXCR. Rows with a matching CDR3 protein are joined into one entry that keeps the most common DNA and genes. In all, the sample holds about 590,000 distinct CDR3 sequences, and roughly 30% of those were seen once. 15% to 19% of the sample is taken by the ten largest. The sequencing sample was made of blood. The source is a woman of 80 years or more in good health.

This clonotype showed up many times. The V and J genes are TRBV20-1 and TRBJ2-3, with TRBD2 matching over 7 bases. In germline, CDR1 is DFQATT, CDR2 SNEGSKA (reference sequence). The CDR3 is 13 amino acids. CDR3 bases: TGCAGCTCCCTGAGCGGGGGCACAGATACGCAGTATTTT. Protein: CSSLSGGTDTQYF.

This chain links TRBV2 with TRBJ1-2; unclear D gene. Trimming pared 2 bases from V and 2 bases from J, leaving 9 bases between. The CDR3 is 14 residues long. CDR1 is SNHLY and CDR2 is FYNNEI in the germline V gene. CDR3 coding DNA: TGTGCCAGCAGTGAATTACGGACCAACTATGGCTACACCTTC. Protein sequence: CASSELRTNYGYTF.

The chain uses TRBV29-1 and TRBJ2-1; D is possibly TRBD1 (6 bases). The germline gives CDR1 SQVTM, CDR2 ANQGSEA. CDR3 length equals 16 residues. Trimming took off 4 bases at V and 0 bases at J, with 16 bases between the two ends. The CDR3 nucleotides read TGCAGCGTTGCTACTGTCACAGGGCTCTCCTACAATGAGCAGTTCTTC. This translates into CSVATVTGLSYNEQFF.

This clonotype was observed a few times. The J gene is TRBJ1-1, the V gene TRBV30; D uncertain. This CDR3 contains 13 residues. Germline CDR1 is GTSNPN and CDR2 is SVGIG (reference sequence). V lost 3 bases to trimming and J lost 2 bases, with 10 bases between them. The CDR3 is CAWRGIGNTEAFF. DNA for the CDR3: TGTGCCTGGAGAGGGATAGGTAACACTGAAGCTTTCTTT.

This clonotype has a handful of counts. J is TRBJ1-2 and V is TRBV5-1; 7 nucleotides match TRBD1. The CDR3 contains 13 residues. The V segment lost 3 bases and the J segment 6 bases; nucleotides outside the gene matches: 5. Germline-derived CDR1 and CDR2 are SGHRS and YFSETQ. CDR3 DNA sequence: TGCGCCAGCAGCTACAGACAGGGCAATGGCTACACCTTC. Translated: CASSYRQGNGYTF.

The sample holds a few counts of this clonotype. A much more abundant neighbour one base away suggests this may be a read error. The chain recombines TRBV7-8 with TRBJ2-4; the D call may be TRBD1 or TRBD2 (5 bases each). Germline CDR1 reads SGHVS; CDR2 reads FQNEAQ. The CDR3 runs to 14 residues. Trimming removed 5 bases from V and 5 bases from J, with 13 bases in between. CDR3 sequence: CASSRDGVQNIQYF. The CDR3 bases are TGTGCCAGCAGCCGGGACGGAGTCCAAAACATTCAGTACTTC.

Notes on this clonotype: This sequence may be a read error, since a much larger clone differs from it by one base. This CDR3 is CAWSVVRYEQFF. DNA for the CDR3: TGTGCCTGGAGTGTAGTGCGTTATGAGCAGTTCTTC. The chain is built from TRBV30 and TRBJ2-1; D is uncertain. The germline CDR1 and CDR2 sequences are GTSNPN and SVGIG (reference sequence). This CDR3 is 12 amino acids long. V was cut by 0 bases and J by 8 bases, with 8 bases left in between.

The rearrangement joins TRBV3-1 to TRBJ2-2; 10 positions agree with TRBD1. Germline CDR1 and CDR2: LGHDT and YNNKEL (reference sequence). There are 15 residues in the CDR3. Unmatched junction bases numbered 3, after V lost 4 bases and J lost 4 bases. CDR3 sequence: CASSRGTGVTGELFF. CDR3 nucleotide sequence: TGTGCCAGCAGCCGCGGGACAGGGGTCACCGGGGAGCTGTTTTTT.

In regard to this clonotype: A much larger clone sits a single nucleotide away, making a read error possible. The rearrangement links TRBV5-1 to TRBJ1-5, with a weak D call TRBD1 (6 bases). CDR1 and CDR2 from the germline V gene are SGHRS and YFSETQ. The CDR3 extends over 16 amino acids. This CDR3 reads CAGSAGDRSGNQPQHF. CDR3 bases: TGCGCCGGCAGCGCCGGAGACAGGTCGGGCAATCAGCCCCAGCATTTT.

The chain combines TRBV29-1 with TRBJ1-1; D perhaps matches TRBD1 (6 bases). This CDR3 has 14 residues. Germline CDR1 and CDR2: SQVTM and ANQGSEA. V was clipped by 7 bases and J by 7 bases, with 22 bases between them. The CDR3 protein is CSGSFGTPGNEAFF. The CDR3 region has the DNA TGCAGCGGGAGCTTCGGGACACCTGGTAATGAAGCTTTCTTT.

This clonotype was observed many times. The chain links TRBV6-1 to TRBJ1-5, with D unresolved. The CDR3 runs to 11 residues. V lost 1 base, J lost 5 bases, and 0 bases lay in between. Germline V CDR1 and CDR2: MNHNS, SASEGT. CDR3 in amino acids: CASSEDQPQHF. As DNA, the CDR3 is TGTGCCAGCAGTGAAGATCAGCCCCAGCATTTT.

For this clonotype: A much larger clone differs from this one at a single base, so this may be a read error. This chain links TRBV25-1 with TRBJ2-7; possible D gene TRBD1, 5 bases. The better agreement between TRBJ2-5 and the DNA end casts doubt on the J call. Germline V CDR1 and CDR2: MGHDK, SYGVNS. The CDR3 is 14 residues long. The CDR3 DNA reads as TGTGCCAGCAGTCCTGCAGGGTCGCAAGTGACCCAGTACTTC. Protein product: CASSPAGSQVTQYF.

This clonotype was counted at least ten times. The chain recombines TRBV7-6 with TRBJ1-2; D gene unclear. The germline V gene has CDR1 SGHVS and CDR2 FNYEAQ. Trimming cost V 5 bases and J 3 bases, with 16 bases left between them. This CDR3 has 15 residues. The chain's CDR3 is CASSRGGRNDYGYTF. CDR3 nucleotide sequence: TGTGCCAGCAGCCGAGGCGGCAGGAATGACTATGGCTACACCTTC.

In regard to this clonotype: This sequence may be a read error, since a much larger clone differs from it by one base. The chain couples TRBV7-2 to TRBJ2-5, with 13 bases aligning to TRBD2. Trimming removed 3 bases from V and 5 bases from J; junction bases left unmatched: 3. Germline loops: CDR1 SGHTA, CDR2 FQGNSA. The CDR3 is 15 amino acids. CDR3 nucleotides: TGTGCCAGCAGCTTGACTAGCGGGGGGTGGGAGACCCAGTACTTC. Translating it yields CASSLTSGGWETQYF.

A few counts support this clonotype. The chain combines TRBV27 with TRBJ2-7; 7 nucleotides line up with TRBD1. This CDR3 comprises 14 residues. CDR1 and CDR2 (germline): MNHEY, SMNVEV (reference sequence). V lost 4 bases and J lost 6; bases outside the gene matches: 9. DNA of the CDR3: TGTGCCAGCAGTTCCCCACCCACAGGGGCCGAGCAGTACTTC. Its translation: CASSSPPTGAEQYF.

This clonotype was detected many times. The CDR3 reads CASSPRRAGGQETQYF. DNA of the CDR3: TGTGCCAGCAGCCCCCGTAGGGCAGGGGGCCAAGAGACCCAGTACTTC. This rearrangement joins TRBV5-4 to TRBJ2-5, with 7 bases that match TRBD1. Unmatched junction bases numbered 10, after V lost 4 bases and J lost 1 base. Germline V gives CDR1 SGHNT, CDR2 YYREEE (reference sequence). The length of the CDR3 is 16 residues.

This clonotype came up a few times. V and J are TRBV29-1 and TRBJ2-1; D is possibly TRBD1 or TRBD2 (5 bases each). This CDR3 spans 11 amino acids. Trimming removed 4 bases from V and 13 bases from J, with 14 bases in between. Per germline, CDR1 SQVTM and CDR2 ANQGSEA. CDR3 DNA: TGCAGCGTTGGACAGAGGGAGACCCAGTTCTTC. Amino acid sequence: CSVGQRETQFF.

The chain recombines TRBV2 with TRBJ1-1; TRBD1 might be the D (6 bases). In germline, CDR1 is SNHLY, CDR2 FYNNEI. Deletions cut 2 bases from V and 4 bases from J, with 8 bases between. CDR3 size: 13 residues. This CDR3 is CASSEQGSTEAFF. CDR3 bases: TGTGCCAGCAGTGAACAGGGGAGCACTGAAGCTTTCTTT.

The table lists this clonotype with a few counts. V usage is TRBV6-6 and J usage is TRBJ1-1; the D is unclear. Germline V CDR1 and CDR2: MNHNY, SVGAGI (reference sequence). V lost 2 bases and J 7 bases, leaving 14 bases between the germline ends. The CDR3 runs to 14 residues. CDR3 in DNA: TGTGCCAGCAGTTACACGGGTCCTACGAATGAAGCTTTCTTT. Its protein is CASSYTGPTNEAFF.

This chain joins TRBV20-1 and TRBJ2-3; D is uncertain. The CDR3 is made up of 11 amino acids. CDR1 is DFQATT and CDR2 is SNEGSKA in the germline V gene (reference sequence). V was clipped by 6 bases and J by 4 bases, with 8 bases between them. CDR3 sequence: CSAHIPDTQYF. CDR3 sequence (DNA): TGCAGTGCGCATATTCCAGATACGCAGTATTTT.

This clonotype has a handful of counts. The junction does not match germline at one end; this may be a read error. CDR3 loop: CGAHPGGSTNEQFF. CDR3 DNA sequence: TGCGGTGCCCACCCCGGGGGGAGTACCAATGAGCAGTTCTTC. This rearrangement joins TRBV20-1 to TRBJ2-1, with 7 positions matching TRBD2. CDR3 length: 14 residues. Germline V gives CDR1 DFQATT, CDR2 SNEGSKA (reference sequence).

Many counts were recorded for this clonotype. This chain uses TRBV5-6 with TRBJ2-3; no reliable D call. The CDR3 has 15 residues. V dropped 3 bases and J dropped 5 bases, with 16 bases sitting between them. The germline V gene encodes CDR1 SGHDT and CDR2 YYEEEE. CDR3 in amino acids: CASSSLDLVVDTQYF. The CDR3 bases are TGTGCCAGCAGCTCGTTGGACCTTGTGGTAGATACGCAGTATTTT.

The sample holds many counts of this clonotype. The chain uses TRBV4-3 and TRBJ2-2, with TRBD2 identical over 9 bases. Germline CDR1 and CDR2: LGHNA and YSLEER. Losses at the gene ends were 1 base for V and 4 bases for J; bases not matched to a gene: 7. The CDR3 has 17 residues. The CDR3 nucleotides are TGCGCCAGCAGCCAAGGAGAGACTAGCGGAGCCACCGGGGAGCTGTTTTTT. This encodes CASSQGETSGATGELFF.

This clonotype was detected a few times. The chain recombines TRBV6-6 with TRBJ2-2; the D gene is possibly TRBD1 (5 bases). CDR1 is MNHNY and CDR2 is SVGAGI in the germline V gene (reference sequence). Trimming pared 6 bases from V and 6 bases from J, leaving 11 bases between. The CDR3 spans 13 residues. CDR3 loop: CASSLDRPGELFF. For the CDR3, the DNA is TGTGCCAGCAGCCTTGACAGACCCGGGGAGCTGTTTTTT.

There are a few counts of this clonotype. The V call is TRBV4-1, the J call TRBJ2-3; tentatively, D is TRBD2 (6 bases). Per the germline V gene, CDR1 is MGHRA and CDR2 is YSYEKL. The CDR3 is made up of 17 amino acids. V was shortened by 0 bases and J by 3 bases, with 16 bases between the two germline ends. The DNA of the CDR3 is TGCGCCAGCAGCCAAGACGCTAGCGCTCTTGGAACAGATACGCAGTATTTT. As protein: CASSQDASALGTDTQYF.

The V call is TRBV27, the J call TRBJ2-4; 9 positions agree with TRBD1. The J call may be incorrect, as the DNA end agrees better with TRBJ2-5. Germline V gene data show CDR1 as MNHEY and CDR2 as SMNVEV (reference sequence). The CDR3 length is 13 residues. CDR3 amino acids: CASDGTGRETQYF. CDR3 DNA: TGTGCCAGCGATGGGACAGGGAGAGAGACCCAGTACTTC.

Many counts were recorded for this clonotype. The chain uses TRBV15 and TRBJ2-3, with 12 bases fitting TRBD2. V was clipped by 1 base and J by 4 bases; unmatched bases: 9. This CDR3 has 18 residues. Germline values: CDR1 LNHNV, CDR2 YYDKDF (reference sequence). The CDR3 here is CATSRARASGGAADTQYF. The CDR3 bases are TGTGCCACCAGCAGAGCCCGGGCTAGCGGGGGGGCCGCAGATACGCAGTATTTT.

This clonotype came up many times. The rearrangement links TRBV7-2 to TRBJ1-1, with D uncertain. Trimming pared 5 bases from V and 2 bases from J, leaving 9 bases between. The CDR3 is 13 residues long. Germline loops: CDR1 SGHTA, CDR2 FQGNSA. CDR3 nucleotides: TGTGCCAGCAGCCGTAACGGTAACACTGAAGCTTTCTTT. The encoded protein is CASSRNGNTEAFF.

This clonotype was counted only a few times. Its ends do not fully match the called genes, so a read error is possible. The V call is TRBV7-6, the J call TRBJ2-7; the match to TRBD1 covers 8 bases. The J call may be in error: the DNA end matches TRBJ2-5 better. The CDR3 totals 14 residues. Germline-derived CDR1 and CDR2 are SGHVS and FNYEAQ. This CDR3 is CASNLVGTGGTQYF. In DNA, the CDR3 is TGTGCCAGCAACTTAGTGGGCACAGGGGGGACCCAGTACTTC.

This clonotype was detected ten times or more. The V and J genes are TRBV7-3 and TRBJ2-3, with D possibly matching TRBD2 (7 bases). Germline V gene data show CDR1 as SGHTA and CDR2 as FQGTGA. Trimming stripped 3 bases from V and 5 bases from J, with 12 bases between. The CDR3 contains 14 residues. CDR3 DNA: TGTGCCAGCAGCTTCGGGGGGCGCGGAGATACGCAGTATTTT. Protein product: CASSFGGRGDTQYF.

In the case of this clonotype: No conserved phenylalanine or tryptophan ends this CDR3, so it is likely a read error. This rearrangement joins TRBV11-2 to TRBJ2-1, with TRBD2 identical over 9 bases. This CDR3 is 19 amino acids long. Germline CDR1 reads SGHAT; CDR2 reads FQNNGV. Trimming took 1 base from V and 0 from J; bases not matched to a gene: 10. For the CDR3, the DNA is TGTGCCAGCAGCTTAGGAGCGGGGGGCCCTCAGAGCTCCTACAATGAGCAGTTCGTC. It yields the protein CASSLGAGGPQSSYNEQFV.

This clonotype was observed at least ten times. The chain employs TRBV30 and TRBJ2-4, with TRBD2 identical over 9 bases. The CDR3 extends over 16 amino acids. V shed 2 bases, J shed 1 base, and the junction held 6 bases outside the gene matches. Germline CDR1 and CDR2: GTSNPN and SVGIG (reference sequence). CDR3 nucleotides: TGTGCCTGGAGTAGCGGGGGGTACCTCGCCAAAAACATTCAGTACTTC. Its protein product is CAWSSGGYLAKNIQYF. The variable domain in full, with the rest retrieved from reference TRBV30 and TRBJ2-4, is SQTIHQWPATLVQPVGSPLSLECTVEGTSNPNLYWYRQAAGRGLQLLFYSVGIGQISSEVPQNLSASRPQDRQFILSSKKLLLSDSGFYLCAWSSGGYLAKNIQYFGAGTRLSVL.